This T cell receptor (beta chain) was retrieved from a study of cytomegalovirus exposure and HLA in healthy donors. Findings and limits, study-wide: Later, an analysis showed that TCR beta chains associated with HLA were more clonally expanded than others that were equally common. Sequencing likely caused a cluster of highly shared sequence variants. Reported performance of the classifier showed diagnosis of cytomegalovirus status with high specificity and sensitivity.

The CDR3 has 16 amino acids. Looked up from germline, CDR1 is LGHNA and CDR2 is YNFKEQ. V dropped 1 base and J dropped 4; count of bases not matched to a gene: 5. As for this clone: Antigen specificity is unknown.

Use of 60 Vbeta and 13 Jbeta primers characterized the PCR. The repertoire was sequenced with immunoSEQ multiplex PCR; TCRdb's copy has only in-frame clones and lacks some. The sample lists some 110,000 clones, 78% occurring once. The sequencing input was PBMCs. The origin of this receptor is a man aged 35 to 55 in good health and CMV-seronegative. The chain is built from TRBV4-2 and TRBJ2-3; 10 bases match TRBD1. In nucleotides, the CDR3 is TGTGCCAGCAGCCAAGGTTGGGACAGGGGCCCAGATACGCAGTATTTT. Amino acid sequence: CASSQGWDRGPDTQYF.